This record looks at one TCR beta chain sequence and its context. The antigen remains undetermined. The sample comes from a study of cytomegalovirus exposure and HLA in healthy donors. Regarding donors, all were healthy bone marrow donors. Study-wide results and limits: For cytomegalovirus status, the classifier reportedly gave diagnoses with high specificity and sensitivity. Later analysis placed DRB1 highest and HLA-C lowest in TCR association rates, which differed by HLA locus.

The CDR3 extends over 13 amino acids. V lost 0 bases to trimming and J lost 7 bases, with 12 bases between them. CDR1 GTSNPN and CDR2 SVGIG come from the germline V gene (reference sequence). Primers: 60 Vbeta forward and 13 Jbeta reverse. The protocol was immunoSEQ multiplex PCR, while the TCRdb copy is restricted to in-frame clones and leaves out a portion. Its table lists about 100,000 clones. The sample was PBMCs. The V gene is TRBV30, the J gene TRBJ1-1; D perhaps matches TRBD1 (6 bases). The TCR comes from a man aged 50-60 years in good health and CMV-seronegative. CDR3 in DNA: TGTGCCTGGAGTGTGGGCACAGGGAGTGAAGCTTTCTTT. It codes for CAWSVGTGSEAFF.